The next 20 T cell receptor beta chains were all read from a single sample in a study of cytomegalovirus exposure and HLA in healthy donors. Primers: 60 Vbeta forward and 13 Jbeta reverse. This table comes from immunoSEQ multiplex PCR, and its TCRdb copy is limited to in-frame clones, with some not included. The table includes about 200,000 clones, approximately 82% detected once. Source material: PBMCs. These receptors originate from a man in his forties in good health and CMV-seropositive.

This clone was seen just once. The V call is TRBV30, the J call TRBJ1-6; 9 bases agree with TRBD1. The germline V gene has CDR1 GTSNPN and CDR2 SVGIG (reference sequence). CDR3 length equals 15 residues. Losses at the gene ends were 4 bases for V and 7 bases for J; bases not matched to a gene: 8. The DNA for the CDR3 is TGTGCCTGGACCACGGGACAGGGCGTGAATTCACCCCTCCACTTT. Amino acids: CAWTTGQGVNSPLHF.

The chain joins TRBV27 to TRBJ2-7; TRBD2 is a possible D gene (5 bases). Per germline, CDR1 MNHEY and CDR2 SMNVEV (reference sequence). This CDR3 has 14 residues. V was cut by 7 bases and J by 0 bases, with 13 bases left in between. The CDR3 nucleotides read TGTGCCAGCATTTCCAGCGGTTCCTCCTACGAGCAGTACTTC. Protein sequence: CASISSGSSYEQYF.

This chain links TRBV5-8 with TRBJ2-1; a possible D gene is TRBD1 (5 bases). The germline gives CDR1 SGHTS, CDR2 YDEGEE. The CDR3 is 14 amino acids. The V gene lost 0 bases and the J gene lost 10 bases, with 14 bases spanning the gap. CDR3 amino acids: CASSLGLTAGEQFF. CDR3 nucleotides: TGTGCCAGCAGCTTGGGGCTTACCGCAGGGGAGCAGTTCTTC.

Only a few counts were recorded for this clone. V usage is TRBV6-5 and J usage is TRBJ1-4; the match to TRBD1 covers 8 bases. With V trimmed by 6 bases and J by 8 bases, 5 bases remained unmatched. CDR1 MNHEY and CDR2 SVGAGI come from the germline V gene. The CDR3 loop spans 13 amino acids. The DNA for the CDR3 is TGTGCCAGCAGGGGACAGGTTTACGAAAAACTGTTTTTT. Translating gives CASRGQVYEKLFF.

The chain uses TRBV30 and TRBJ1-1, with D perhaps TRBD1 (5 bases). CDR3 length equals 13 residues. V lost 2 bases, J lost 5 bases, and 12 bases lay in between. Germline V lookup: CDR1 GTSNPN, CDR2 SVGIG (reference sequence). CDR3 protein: CAWSLGQRTEAFF. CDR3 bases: TGTGCCTGGAGTCTGGGGCAGAGAACTGAAGCTTTCTTT.

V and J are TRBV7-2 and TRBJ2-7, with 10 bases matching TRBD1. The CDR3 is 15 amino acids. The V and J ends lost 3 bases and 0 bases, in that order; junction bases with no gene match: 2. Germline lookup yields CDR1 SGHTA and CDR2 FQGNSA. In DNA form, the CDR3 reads TGTGCCAGCAGCTTCGGACAGGGGGGCTCCTACGAGCAGTACTTC. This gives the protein CASSFGQGGSYEQYF. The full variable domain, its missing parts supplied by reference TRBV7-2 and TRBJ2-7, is GAGVSQSPSNKVTEKGKDVELRCDPISGHTALYWYRQSLGQGLEFLIYFQGNSAPDKSGLPSDRFSAERTGGSVSTLTIQRTQQEDSAVYLCASSFGQGGSYEQYFGPGTRLTVT.

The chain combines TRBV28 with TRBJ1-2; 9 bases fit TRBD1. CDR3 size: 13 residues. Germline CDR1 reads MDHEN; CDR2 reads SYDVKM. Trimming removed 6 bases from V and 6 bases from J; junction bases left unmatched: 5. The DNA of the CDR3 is TGTGCCAGCAGCGTGACAGGGGGGAATGGCTACACCTTC. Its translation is CASSVTGGNGYTF.

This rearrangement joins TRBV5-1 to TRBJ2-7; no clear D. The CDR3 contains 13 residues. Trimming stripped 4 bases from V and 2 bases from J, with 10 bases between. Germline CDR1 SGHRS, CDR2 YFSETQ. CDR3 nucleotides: TGCGCCAGCAGCCTCAACTCCCCCTACGAGCAGTACTTC. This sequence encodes CASSLNSPYEQYF.

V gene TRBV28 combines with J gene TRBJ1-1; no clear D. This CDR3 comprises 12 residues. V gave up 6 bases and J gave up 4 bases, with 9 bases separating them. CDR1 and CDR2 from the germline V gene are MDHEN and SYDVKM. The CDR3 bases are TGTGCCAGCAGCTTGAGGTTCACTGAAGCTTTCTTT. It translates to CASSLRFTEAFF. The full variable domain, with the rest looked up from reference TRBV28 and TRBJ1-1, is DVKVTQSSRYLVKRTGEKVFLECVQDMDHENMFWYRQDPGLGLRLIYFSYDVKMKEKGDIPEGYSVSREKKERFSLILESASTNQTSMYLCASSLRFTEAFFGQGTRLTVV.

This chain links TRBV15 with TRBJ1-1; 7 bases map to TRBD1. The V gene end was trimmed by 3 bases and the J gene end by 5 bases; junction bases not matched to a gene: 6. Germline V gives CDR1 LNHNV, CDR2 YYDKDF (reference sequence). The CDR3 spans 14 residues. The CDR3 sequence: CATSRATGWTEAFF. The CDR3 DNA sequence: TGTGCCACCAGCAGGGCGACAGGGTGGACTGAAGCTTTCTTT. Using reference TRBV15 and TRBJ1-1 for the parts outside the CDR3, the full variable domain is DAMVIQNPRYQVTQFGKPVTLSCSQTLNHNVMYWYQQKSSQAPKLLFHYYDKDFNNEADTPDNFQSRRPNTSFCFLDIRSPGLGDTAMYLCATSRATGWTEAFFGQGTRLTVV.

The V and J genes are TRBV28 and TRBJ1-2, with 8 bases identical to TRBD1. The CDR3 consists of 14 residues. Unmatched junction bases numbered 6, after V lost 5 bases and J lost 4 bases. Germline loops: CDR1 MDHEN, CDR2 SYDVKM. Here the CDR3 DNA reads TGTGCCAGCAGTCTGTACAGGGGGATCTATGGCTACACCTTC. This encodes CASSLYRGIYGYTF.

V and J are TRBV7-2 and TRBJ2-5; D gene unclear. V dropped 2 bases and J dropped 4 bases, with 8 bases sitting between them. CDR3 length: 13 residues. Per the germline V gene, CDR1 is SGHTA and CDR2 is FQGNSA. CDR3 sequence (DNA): TGTGCCAGCAGCTTACCCTACCGAGAGACCCAGTACTTC. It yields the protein CASSLPYRETQYF.

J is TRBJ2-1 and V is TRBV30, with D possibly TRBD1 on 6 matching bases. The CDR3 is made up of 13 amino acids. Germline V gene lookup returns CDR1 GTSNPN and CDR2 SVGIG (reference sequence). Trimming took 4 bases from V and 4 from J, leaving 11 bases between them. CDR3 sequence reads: CAWNGQIYNEQFF. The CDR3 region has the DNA TGTGCCTGGAACGGACAGATATACAATGAGCAGTTCTTC.

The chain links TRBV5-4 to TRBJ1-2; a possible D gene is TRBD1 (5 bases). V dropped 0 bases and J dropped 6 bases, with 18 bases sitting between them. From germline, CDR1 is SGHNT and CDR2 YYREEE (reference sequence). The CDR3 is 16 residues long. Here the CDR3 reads CASSLVSGAVGHGYTF. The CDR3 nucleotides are TGTGCCAGCAGCTTGGTCTCGGGCGCGGTGGGGCATGGCTACACCTTC.

The chain's CDR3 is CASSDGRGTGELFF. CDR3 nucleotides: TGTGCCAGCAGTGATGGGAGGGGCACCGGGGAGCTGTTTTTT. The chain carries TRBV6-1 and TRBJ2-2; 7 bases map to TRBD2. V shed 3 bases and J 4 bases; nucleotides not matched to a gene: 2. The CDR3 contains 14 residues. Germline loops: CDR1 MNHNS, CDR2 SASEGT.

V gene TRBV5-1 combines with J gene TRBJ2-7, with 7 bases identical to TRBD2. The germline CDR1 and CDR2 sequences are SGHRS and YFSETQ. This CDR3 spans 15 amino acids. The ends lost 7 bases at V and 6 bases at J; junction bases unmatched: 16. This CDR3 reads CASRASGNSAVEQYF. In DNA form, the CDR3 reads TGCGCCAGCCGAGCTAGCGGAAACTCTGCCGTCGAGCAGTACTTC.

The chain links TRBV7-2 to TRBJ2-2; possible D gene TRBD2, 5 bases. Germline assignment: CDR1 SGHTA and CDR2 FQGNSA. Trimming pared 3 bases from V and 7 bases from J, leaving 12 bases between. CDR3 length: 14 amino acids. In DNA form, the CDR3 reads TGTGCCAGCAGCTTCCGGGGAAGAGGCGGGGAGCTGTTTTTT. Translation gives CASSFRGRGGELFF.

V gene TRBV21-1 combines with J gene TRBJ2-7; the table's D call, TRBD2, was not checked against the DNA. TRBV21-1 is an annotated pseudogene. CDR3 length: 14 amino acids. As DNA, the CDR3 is TGTGCCAGCAGCACGGGTCGCTACATGAGCGAGCAGTACTTC. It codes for CASSTGRYMSEQYF.

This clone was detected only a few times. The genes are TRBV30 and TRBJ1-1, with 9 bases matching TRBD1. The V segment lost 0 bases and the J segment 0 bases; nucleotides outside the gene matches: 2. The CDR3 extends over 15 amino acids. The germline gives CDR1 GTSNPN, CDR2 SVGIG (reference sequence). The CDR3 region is CAWSVRQGVNTEAFF. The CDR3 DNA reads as TGTGCCTGGAGTGTTCGACAGGGGGTGAACACTGAAGCTTTCTTT.

The CDR3 loop is CASSERGMNTEAFF. The CDR3 coding sequence is TGTGCCAGCAGTGAAAGGGGGATGAACACTGAAGCTTTCTTT. This chain links TRBV2 with TRBJ1-1; D is possibly TRBD1 (6 bases). The CDR3 runs to 14 residues. Trimming took 2 bases from V and 0 from J, leaving 7 bases between them. Per the germline V gene, CDR1 is SNHLY and CDR2 is FYNNEI.